This T cell receptor beta chain was obtained from a study of CD8+ T cells in alopecia areata. For the study at large: Percentage of affected scalp area was the basis on which treated patients' severity was scored.

This clone occurred a few times. Sequencing templates came from extracted RNA that was reverse transcribed into cDNA. Some clones are missing from TCRdb's copy, which holds only in-frame ones; the method was immunoSEQ multiplex PCR. This sample carries roughly 210,000 clones, less than 45% of them seen once, and the ten largest clones take 2.6%. Germline loops: CDR1 LNHNV, CDR2 YYDKDF (reference sequence). The CDR3 contains 12 residues. Trimming stripped 0 bases from V and 16 bases from J, with 10 bases between. Stated treatment: oral pan-JAK inhibitor, 5-10 mg twice daily. The V and J genes are TRBV15 and TRBJ2-6; D is unclear. The receptor comes from a human donor with alopecia areata. The material sequenced was CD4+ T cells sorted from blood, taken around week 37, from a patient treated with tofacitinib. The CDR3 nucleotides are TGTGCCACCAGCAGAGATGACACCGGGCTGACTTTC. Its translation is CATSRDDTGLTF.